Following are 8 T cell receptor beta chains from one sample sequenced in a study of blood T cell repertoires in COVID-19. TCRdb keeps only in-frame clones here, not all; method: immunoSEQ multiplex PCR. This table holds about 80,000 clones, roughly 80% found once. The sequencing input was peripheral blood. Every receptor here comes from a woman aged 65 to 85 with acute or convalescent COVID-19.

This clone has only a few counts. The chain couples TRBV2 to TRBJ1-3, with TRBD1 matching 9 bases. This CDR3 spans 19 amino acids. Trimming cost V 5 bases and J 4 bases; bases outside gene matches: 18. Germline assignment: CDR1 SNHLY and CDR2 FYNNEI. The CDR3 here is CASSTPLGQGSKGGNTIYF. CDR3 DNA: TGTGCCAGCAGTACCCCCCTCGGACAGGGGTCTAAGGGAGGAAACACCATATATTTT.

The rearrangement joins TRBV10-3 to TRBJ1-1, with a possible D match to TRBD1 (5 bases). V was clipped by 2 bases and J by 4 bases, with 14 bases between them. CDR3 length: 15 residues. The V gene's germline CDR1 is ENHRY and CDR2 SYGVKD. The CDR3 DNA reads TGTGCCATCAGTGAGCGAAGGGGCTCCGGCACTGAAGCTTTCTTT. Amino acids: CAISERRGSGTEAFF.

This sequence joins TRBV18 and TRBJ2-5; no definite D call. The CDR3 runs to 12 residues. The germline gives CDR1 KGHSH, CDR2 LQKENI. V lost 6 bases to trimming and J lost 4 bases, with 9 bases between them. CDR3: CASSRGSETQYF. CDR3 nucleotides: TGTGCCAGCTCCCGAGGCTCAGAGACCCAGTACTTC.

The V call is TRBV19, the J call TRBJ1-2, with 10 bases aligning to TRBD1. CDR3 length equals 16 residues. Germline V gene sequence: CDR1 LNHDA, CDR2 SQIVND (reference sequence). Trimming took 2 bases from V and 4 from J; bases not matched to a gene: 7. The CDR3 region is CASSIPKGQGVYGYTF. Here the CDR3 DNA reads TGTGCCAGTAGTATACCCAAAGGACAGGGGGTCTATGGCTACACCTTC.

This chain links TRBV28 with TRBJ1-2, with TRBD1 matching over 7 bases. The germline CDR1 and CDR2 sequences are MDHEN and SYDVKM. The J segment lost 5 bases and the V segment lost 4 bases, leaving 10 bases of the junction unmatched. This CDR3 region has 15 residues. CDR3 sequence: CASSSAAGTDYGYTF. The DNA for the CDR3 is TGTGCCAGCAGTTCAGCCGCCGGGACAGATTATGGCTACACCTTC.

The V gene is TRBV19, the J gene TRBJ1-1; TRBD1 matches at 11 bases. Germline CDR1 LNHDA, CDR2 SQIVND (reference sequence). J lost 5 bases, V lost 3 bases, and 11 bases had no gene match. There are 17 residues in the CDR3. As DNA, the CDR3 is TGTGCCAGTAGTATCGCATGGACAGGGGGCGTTGGGACTGAAGCTTTCTTT. Residues: CASSIAWTGGVGTEAFF.

The J gene is TRBJ2-1, the V gene TRBV7-3; maybe TRBD1 (5 bases). The length of the CDR3 is 13 residues. From germline, CDR1 is SGHTA and CDR2 FQGTGA. Trimming stripped 3 bases from V and 5 bases from J, with 8 bases between. The CDR3 coding sequence is TGTGCCAGCAGCTTTGGCAGGGACAATGAGCAGTTCTTC. Translating gives CASSFGRDNEQFF.

The chain carries TRBV19 and TRBJ1-2, with D tentatively TRBD1 (5 bases). The V and J ends lost 9 bases and 0 bases respectively, with 17 bases between them. The CDR3 totals 15 residues. Germline loops: CDR1 LNHDA, CDR2 SQIVND (reference sequence). CDR3 protein: CASRLDSRANYGYTF. CDR3 sequence (DNA): TGTGCCAGCCGGCTCGACAGTCGTGCTAACTATGGCTACACCTTC.